Presented here are 32 T cell receptor beta chains from one specimen sequenced in a study of blood T cell repertoires in COVID-19. Generated by immunoSEQ multiplex PCR, the TCRdb table keeps only in-frame clones and is missing some. The table lists approximately 190,000 clones, approximately 84% of them singletons, with 5% to 6.5% in the top ten. The source material was peripheral blood. These receptors all come from a woman in her sixties or seventies with active or convalescent COVID-19.

This sequence joins TRBV4-1 and TRBJ1-4, with 8 bases fitting TRBD1. Germline V gene sequence: CDR1 MGHRA, CDR2 YSYEKL. This CDR3 comprises 13 residues. V lost 4 bases, J lost 7 bases, and 2 bases stayed unmatched. The CDR3 region has the DNA TGCGCCAGCAGCCCCGGGACAGGTGAAAAACTGTTTTTT. It codes for CASSPGTGEKLFF.

The chain couples TRBV11-2 to TRBJ2-5; D is possibly TRBD2 (6 bases). V was cut by 5 bases and J by 4 bases, with 20 bases left in between. The CDR3 has 16 residues. The germline V gene encodes CDR1 SGHAT and CDR2 FQNNGV. The CDR3 coding sequence is TGTGCCAGCAGCCCCCAAGCGGGTGTCCTACGAGAGACCCAGTACTTC. Encoded protein: CASSPQAGVLRETQYF.

The CDR3, as DNA: TGTGCCAGCAGCCAAGTCTTCGGGGAGCTGTTTTTT. As protein: CASSQVFGELFF. The chain combines TRBV4-2 with TRBJ2-2; D is unclear. Germline CDR1 is LGHNA and CDR2 is YNFKEQ. The V end was cut by 1 base, the J end by 7 bases, with 4 bases between. CDR3 length: 12 amino acids.

J is TRBJ2-7 and V is TRBV3-1 (or the pseudogene TRBV3-2), with TRBD1 matching 8 bases. J gave up 6 bases and V 3 bases, and 7 bases lay outside the gene matches. Germline CDR1 reads LGHDT; CDR2 reads YNNKEL (reference sequence). CDR3 length equals 14 residues. Here the CDR3 reads CASSHGQGSSEQYF. DNA of the CDR3: TGTGCCAGCAGCCACGGACAGGGTTCGTCCGAGCAGTACTTC.

The chain recombines TRBV6-1 with TRBJ2-4; D might be TRBD1 (6 bases). The CDR3 covers 17 residues. Germline V gene lookup returns CDR1 MNHNS and CDR2 SASEGT. V shed 1 base and J shed 2 bases, with 15 bases lying between them. As DNA, the CDR3 is TGTGCCAGCAGTGAAGGACTTGTTGGACAGACCAAAAACATTCAGTACTTC. Translation: CASSEGLVGQTKNIQYF.

The rearrangement links TRBV5-1 to TRBJ1-4; possibly TRBD1 for D (6 bases). CDR3 size: 14 residues. Trimming pared 3 bases from V and 4 bases from J, leaving 10 bases between. In germline, CDR1 is SGHRS, CDR2 YFSETQ. CDR3 region: CASSSGQLNEKLFF. CDR3 coding DNA: TGCGCCAGCAGCTCTGGACAGCTTAATGAAAAACTGTTTTTT.

V is TRBV20-1 and J is TRBJ1-5, with D possibly being TRBD1 (6 bases). The CDR3 extends over 17 amino acids. Deletions cut 3 bases from V and 4 bases from J, with 22 bases between. Per germline, CDR1 DFQATT and CDR2 SNEGSKA (reference sequence). CDR3 in DNA: TGCAGTGCTAGTGGCAGGGGCGGCGGTGGGTCAAATCAGCCCCAGCATTTT. It yields the protein CSASGRGGGGSNQPQHF.

The rearrangement uses TRBV6-2 or TRBV6-3 and TRBJ1-5; D not certain. From germline, CDR1 is MNHEY and CDR2 SVGEGT. The CDR3 covers 14 residues. Deletions cut 4 bases from V and 6 bases from J, with 13 bases between. The CDR3 nucleotides read TGTGCCAGCAGTTTTTCGGGTGTTGGTCAGCCCCAGCATTTT. Amino acid sequence: CASSFSGVGQPQHF.

This rearrangement joins TRBV7-9 to TRBJ2-7, with D uncertain. This CDR3 is built from 13 residues. Germline V gene data show CDR1 as SEHNR and CDR2 as FQNEAQ (reference sequence). V lost 5 bases, J lost 7 bases, and 15 bases lay in between. DNA of the CDR3: TGTGCCAGCAGCCCATCCCCAGCGAGTGAGCAGTACTTC. This encodes CASSPSPASEQYF.

The chain links TRBV6-6 to TRBJ2-7, with TRBD1 matching 8 bases. The length of the CDR3 is 13 residues. Trimming took 5 bases from V and 2 from J; bases not matched to a gene: 2. Germline V gene sequence: CDR1 MNHNY, CDR2 SVGAGI (reference sequence). CDR3 region: CASSPTGAYEQYF. The DNA for the CDR3 is TGTGCCAGCAGTCCGACAGGGGCCTACGAGCAGTACTTC.

This clone was seen only once. The genes are TRBV29-1 and TRBJ1-1, with D possibly TRBD1 on 5 matching bases. V lost 5 bases, J lost 7 bases, and 14 bases lay in between. The CDR3 loop spans 12 amino acids. In germline, CDR1 is SQVTM, CDR2 ANQGSEA. CDR3 sequence reads: CSVLAGQGEAFF. In DNA, the CDR3 is TGCAGCGTTTTAGCGGGCCAGGGTGAAGCTTTCTTT.

This sequence joins TRBV7-2 and TRBJ1-2, with D tentatively TRBD1 (5 bases). The germline V and J ends were trimmed by 2 bases and 2 bases, with 6 bases remaining between them. Germline V gene lookup returns CDR1 SGHTA and CDR2 FQGNSA. The CDR3 consists of 13 residues. This chain's CDR3 is CASSLRGNYGYTF. The CDR3, as DNA: TGTGCCAGCAGCTTACGGGGGAACTATGGCTACACCTTC.

The chain joins TRBV10-3 to TRBJ2-1; tentative D call: TRBD2 (5 bases). The CDR3 has 13 residues. CDR1 ENHRY and CDR2 SYGVKD come from the germline V gene. V was clipped by 3 bases and J by 12 bases, with 15 bases between them. CDR3 sequence reads: CAISDEDSIVQFF. The CDR3, as DNA: TGTGCCATCAGTGATGAGGACTCCATCGTGCAGTTCTTC.

J is TRBJ2-7 and V is TRBV9, with D tentatively TRBD1 (5 bases). Germline CDR1 SGDLS, CDR2 YYNGEE. V shed 0 bases and J shed 6 bases, with 13 bases lying between them. This CDR3 is 14 amino acids long. The CDR3 reads CASSVAVGAVEQYF. CDR3 DNA: TGTGCCAGCAGCGTAGCGGTTGGGGCAGTCGAGCAGTACTTC.

The gene calls are TRBV24-1 and TRBJ2-5; TRBD1 matches at 9 bases. The CDR3 consists of 15 residues. Germline CDR1 reads KGHDR; CDR2 reads SFDVKD. With V trimmed by 10 bases and J by 4 bases, 12 bases remained unmatched. The chain's CDR3 is CATGETGTGIETQYF. The CDR3 nucleotides read TGTGCCACTGGGGAAACCGGGACAGGGATAGAGACCCAGTACTTC.

The chain links TRBV10-1 to TRBJ2-2; the D gene is possibly TRBD1 (6 bases). The CDR3 sequence is 15 residues long. Trimming cost V 6 bases and J 1 base, with 12 bases left between them. CDR1 WNHNN and CDR2 SYGVQD come from the germline V gene (reference sequence). In DNA form, the CDR3 reads TGCGCCAGCAGCCGAGGACAGCTGAACACCGGGGAGCTGTTTTTT. Amino acids: CASSRGQLNTGELFF.

V is TRBV7-9 and J is TRBJ2-3, with D maybe TRBD1 (5 bases). Germline V gene sequence: CDR1 SEHNR, CDR2 FQNEAQ (reference sequence). The CDR3 extends over 19 amino acids. V was clipped by 1 base and J by 2 bases, with 22 bases between them. CDR3 nucleotides: TGTGCCAGCAGCTTAGTCCCTTTTGTTTTCCCCGGACACACAGATACGCAGTATTTT. This translates into CASSLVPFVFPGHTDTQYF.

This chain joins TRBV9 and TRBJ2-2; D is ambiguous. The CDR3 sequence is 14 residues long. In germline, CDR1 is SGDLS, CDR2 YYNGEE. The germline V and J ends were trimmed by 2 bases and 2 bases, with 7 bases remaining between them. CDR3 in amino acids: CASSVESNTGELFF. For the CDR3, the DNA is TGTGCCAGCAGCGTGGAGTCTAACACCGGGGAGCTGTTTTTT. The whole variable domain, remainder taken from reference TRBV9 and TRBJ2-2, is DSGVTQTPKHLITATGQRVTLRCSPRSGDLSVYWYQQSLDQGLQFLIQYYNGEERAKGNILERFSAQQFPDLHSELNLSSLELGDSALYFCASSVESNTGELFFGEGSRLTVL.

J is TRBJ1-1 and V is TRBV6-5; D call uncertain. The germline gives CDR1 MNHEY, CDR2 SVGAGI. The ends were cut back, 6 bases at V and 7 bases at J, with 9 bases in the middle. The CDR3 consists of 11 residues. CDR3 sequence: CASRPRDEAFF. DNA of the CDR3: TGTGCCAGCAGACCACGGGATGAAGCTTTCTTT.

V usage is TRBV5-1 and J usage is TRBJ1-3, with TRBD1 identical over 9 bases. The trim removed 5 bases at V and 4 bases at J, leaving 4 bases unmatched. Germline V gives CDR1 SGHRS, CDR2 YFSETQ. The CDR3 covers 14 residues. The chain's CDR3 is CASRTGGYGNTIYF. In DNA, the CDR3 is TGCGCCAGCAGGACAGGGGGATACGGAAACACCATATATTTT.

The genes are TRBV2 and TRBJ2-3, with 10 positions matching TRBD1. The V gene's germline CDR1 is SNHLY and CDR2 FYNNEI. V dropped 7 bases and J dropped 3; count of bases not matched to a gene: 10. The CDR3 spans 16 residues. CDR3: CASNRDRGIRTDTQYF. CDR3 nucleotides: TGTGCCAGCAATCGGGACAGGGGCATTCGGACAGATACGCAGTATTTT.

The rearrangement uses TRBV6-5 and TRBJ1-5, with 8 bases identical to TRBD1. Per the germline V gene, CDR1 is MNHEY and CDR2 is SVGAGI. The CDR3 runs to 15 residues. The J segment lost 5 bases and the V segment lost 8 bases, leaving 11 bases of the junction unmatched. CDR3 in amino acids: CASGDRGPAYQPQHF. CDR3 in DNA: TGTGCCAGCGGCGACAGGGGTCCAGCCTATCAGCCCCAGCATTTT.

This clone was seen a handful of times. DNA of the CDR3: TGCGCCAGCAGCCCGGGACAGGGGGCAACCTACGAGCAGTACTTC. As protein: CASSPGQGATYEQYF. This rearrangement joins TRBV5-1 to TRBJ2-7; 12 nucleotides line up with TRBD1. This CDR3 has 15 residues. V lost 4 bases, J lost 2 bases, and 4 bases stayed unmatched. CDR1 is SGHRS and CDR2 is YFSETQ in the germline V gene.

This clone was counted only a few times. This rearrangement joins TRBV18 to TRBJ1-3; D is perhaps TRBD1 (5 bases). V lost 2 bases, J lost 7 bases, and 15 bases lay in between. Germline CDR1 KGHSH, CDR2 LQKENI. The CDR3 extends over 15 amino acids. CDR3 region: CASSPGADSGNTIYF. CDR3 bases: TGTGCCAGCTCACCAGGAGCCGACAGTGGCAACACCATATATTTT. Supplemented by reference TRBV18 and TRBJ1-3, the full variable domain reads NAGVMQNPRHLVRRRGQEARLRCSPMKGHSHVYWYRQLPEEGLKFMVYLQKENIIDESGMPKERFSAEFPKEGPSILRIQQVVRGDSAAYFCASSPGADSGNTIYFGEGSWLTVV.

This clone was counted a single time. The identical CDR3 is also encoded by other nucleotide sequences in the sample. The V call is TRBV5-1, the J call TRBJ2-3, with D possibly matching TRBD1 (6 bases). The ends were cut back, 2 bases at V and 2 bases at J, with 9 bases in the middle. This CDR3 is 14 amino acids long. Germline lookup yields CDR1 SGHRS and CDR2 YFSETQ. The CDR3 coding sequence is TGCGCCAGCAGCTTAGGACAGACCACAGATACGCAGTATTTT. Protein: CASSLGQTTDTQYF.

The chain has TRBV27 and TRBJ1-4; tentative D call: TRBD1 (5 bases). Trimming left V 1 base short and J 5 bases short, with 11 bases between. The CDR3 has 15 amino acids. Germline V gene sequence: CDR1 MNHEY, CDR2 SMNVEV (reference sequence). This chain's CDR3 is CASSLWGSLNEKLFF. Here the CDR3 DNA reads TGTGCCAGCAGTTTATGGGGCAGTCTAAATGAAAAACTGTTTTTT.

The chain combines TRBV6-5 with TRBJ1-2; possible D gene TRBD1, 6 bases. There are 12 residues in the CDR3. The germline V gene encodes CDR1 MNHEY and CDR2 SVGAGI. With 6 bases removed from V and 6 bases from J, the gap between germline ends came to 11 bases. The CDR3 reads CASSRGGDGYTF. CDR3 nucleotide sequence: TGTGCCAGCAGCCGAGGGGGAGATGGCTACACCTTC.

The genes are TRBV6-5 and TRBJ1-4, with D possibly matching TRBD1 (6 bases). V lost 6 bases, J lost 0 bases, and 11 bases lay in between. This CDR3 contains 15 residues. Germline V CDR1 and CDR2: MNHEY, SVGAGI. The CDR3 reads CASRQYRATNEKLFF. The CDR3 nucleotides read TGTGCCAGCAGGCAATACAGGGCAACTAATGAAAAACTGTTTTTT.

The gene calls are TRBV2 and TRBJ2-1; D ambiguous. The CDR3 covers 14 residues. Between the trimmed V and J ends, which lost 6 bases and 0 bases, there was a span of 9 bases. CDR1 SNHLY and CDR2 FYNNEI come from the germline V gene. The CDR3 protein is CASSRLGSYNEQFF. The CDR3 DNA is TGTGCCAGCAGCCGTCTAGGCTCCTACAATGAGCAGTTCTTC. The full variable domain, rest sourced from reference TRBV2 and TRBJ2-1, is EPEVTQTPSHQVTQMGQEVILRCVPISNHLYFYWYRQILGQKVEFLVSFYNNEISEKSEIFDDQFSVERPDGSNFTLKIRSTKLEDSAMYFCASSRLGSYNEQFFGPGTRLTVL.

The V and J genes are TRBV10-1 and TRBJ2-1; D unclear. Between the trimmed V and J ends, which lost 0 bases and 4 bases, there was a span of 16 bases. Germline V lookup: CDR1 WNHNN, CDR2 SYGVQD (reference sequence). The CDR3 extends over 17 amino acids. CDR3 residues: CASSESSQVSSYNEQFF. The CDR3 coding sequence is TGCGCCAGCAGTGAGTCGTCCCAGGTTTCCTCGTACAATGAGCAGTTCTTC.

V gene TRBV2 combines with J gene TRBJ2-7, with 9 bases identical to TRBD2. The CDR3 is 15 amino acids. Trimming at V came to 4 bases and at J to 2 bases, leaving 6 bases not matched to a gene. CDR1 SNHLY and CDR2 FYNNEI come from the germline V gene. CDR3 DNA sequence: TGTGCCAGCAGTGTAGCGGGAGCGGGGACCTACGAGCAGTACTTC. This encodes CASSVAGAGTYEQYF.

The gene calls are TRBV28 and TRBJ1-5; no clear D gene. V was clipped by 5 bases and J by 7 bases, with 12 bases between them. CDR1 and CDR2 (germline): MDHEN, SYDVKM. The CDR3 contains 13 residues. The CDR3 nucleotides are TGTGCCAGCAGTCTACCCCCCCCACAGCCCCAGCATTTT. Amino acid sequence: CASSLPPPQPQHF.